Following are 26 T cell receptor beta chains from one sample sequenced in a study of T cells after yellow fever vaccination. One entry per CDR3 protein, called by TCRdb with MiXCR from the 5' RACE reads. Of about 310,000 distinct CDR3 sequences listed, less than 4.5% are singletons. The material sequenced was PBMCs, taken on the day of the yellow fever booster vaccination. The receptors derive from a man aged 18 to 29 who received the YFV17D yellow fever vaccine.

This clonotype was detected many times. This sequence joins TRBV18 and TRBJ2-5; D is unclear. V gave up 3 bases and J gave up 5 bases, with 13 bases separating them. The CDR3 spans 14 residues. CDR1 is KGHSH, CDR2 LQKENI, per germline. In nucleotides, the CDR3 is TGTGCCAGCTCACCGATGGCCCAAGAGGAGACCCAGTACTTC. Protein product: CASSPMAQEETQYF.

In its sample, this clonotype was seen many times. The rearrangement uses TRBV7-3 and TRBJ2-2, with TRBD2 matching over 8 bases. The CDR3 consists of 16 residues. Germline CDR1 is SGHTA and CDR2 is FQGTGA. Germline trimming cut 1 base from V and 3 bases from J; bases unmatched to any gene: 4. CDR3 sequence: CASSLIGAGDTGELFF. CDR3 in DNA: TGTGCCAGCAGCTTAATTGGAGCGGGGGACACCGGGGAGCTGTTTTTT.

This clonotype was observed a few times. The chain recombines TRBV5-4 with TRBJ2-5, with D maybe TRBD2 (5 bases). The V and J ends lost 3 bases and 1 base respectively, with 13 bases between them. CDR3 length: 15 residues. From germline, CDR1 is SGHNT and CDR2 YYREEE (reference sequence). CDR3 bases: TGTGCCAGCAGCTCACATCGGGGTCCCCAAGAGACCCAGTACTTC. It yields the protein CASSSHRGPQETQYF.

The chain couples TRBV5-5 to TRBJ2-7; TRBD1 aligns across 9 bases. This CDR3 spans 15 amino acids. V gave up 1 base and J gave up 3 bases; unmatched junction bases: 5. CDR1 and CDR2 from the germline V gene are SGHKS and YYEKEE (reference sequence). In DNA form, the CDR3 reads TGTGCCAGCAGCTTGTTGGGACAGGGAGGCTACGAGCAGTACGTC. Its translation: CASSLLGQGGYEQYV.

This clonotype was detected only a few times. The V gene is TRBV19, the J gene TRBJ2-6; tentative D call: TRBD2 (7 bases). The ends were cut back, 7 bases at V and 4 bases at J, with 20 bases in the middle. CDR3 size: 17 residues. Germline V CDR1 and CDR2: LNHDA, SQIVND (reference sequence). The CDR3 is CASTLLEGGSGANVLTF. Written as DNA, the CDR3 is TGTGCCAGTACCCTGCTGGAGGGGGGGAGCGGGGCCAACGTCCTGACTTTC.

J is TRBJ1-2 and V is TRBV9, with D uncertain. Deletions cut 4 bases from V and 3 bases from J, with 19 bases between. Germline V lookup: CDR1 SGDLS, CDR2 YYNGEE. CDR3 length: 16 amino acids. The CDR3 region has the DNA TGTGCCAGCAGCCACGCAGCGGGGTCTAAGGACTATGGCTACACCTTC. It specifies CASSHAAGSKDYGYTF.

This clonotype was observed at least ten times. One end of the junction is discordant with germline, which a read error may explain. This chain uses TRBV7-7 with TRBJ2-3, with 8 nucleotides matching TRBD2. CDR1 and CDR2 from the germline V gene are SSHAT and FNYEAQ (reference sequence). The CDR3 length is 15 residues. CDR3 residues: CASSYAAGGTDTQYF. The DNA of the CDR3 is TGTGCTAGCAGCTACGCAGCGGGGGGCACAGATACGCAGTATTTT.

At least ten counts were recorded for this clonotype. The rearrangement uses TRBV27 and TRBJ2-2; D may be TRBD1 (6 bases). The germline V gene encodes CDR1 MNHEY and CDR2 SMNVEV (reference sequence). V lost 8 bases to trimming and J lost 0 bases, with 16 bases between them. The CDR3 sequence is 16 residues long. DNA of the CDR3: TGTGCCAGCGCTCACCCGACAGGCCCGAACACCGGGGAGCTGTTTTTT. Protein sequence: CASAHPTGPNTGELFF.

This clonotype showed up many times. Relative to the germline gene, one junction end is altered; a read error may explain this. V is TRBV12-3 or TRBV12-4 and J is TRBJ2-5, with D tentatively TRBD1 (7 bases). The CDR3 sequence is 14 residues long. CDR3 residues: CASSAGTVQGTQYF. The CDR3 region has the DNA TGTGCCAGCAGTGCGGGGACAGTTCAAGGGACCCAGTACTTC.

CDR3 DNA: TGTGCCAGCAGTTACTCGAGAGGGACCGGGGCCAACGTCCTGACTTTC. The encoded protein is CASSYSRGTGANVLTF. The J gene is TRBJ2-6, the V gene TRBV6-5, with D possibly called TRBD1 or TRBD2 (5 bases each). CDR3 length: 16 amino acids. The germline gives CDR1 MNHEY, CDR2 SVGAGI. V was trimmed by 0 bases and J by 4 bases, leaving 10 bases between them.

In its sample, this clonotype was seen many times. V is TRBV5-1 and J is TRBJ1-1; D gene uncertain. The V end lost 1 base, the J end lost 3 bases, and 4 bases lay between the germline ends. This CDR3 region has 12 residues. CDR1 is SGHRS, CDR2 YFSETQ, per germline. The CDR3 sequence is CASSLRDTEAFF. For the CDR3, the DNA is TGCGCCAGCAGCTTGCGAGACACTGAAGCTTTCTTT.

The chain recombines TRBV4-1 with TRBJ1-1, with 7 bases lining up with TRBD1. The CDR3 loop spans 16 amino acids. The trim removed 0 bases at V and 1 base at J, leaving 5 bases unmatched. Germline values: CDR1 MGHRA, CDR2 YSYEKL. CDR3 coding DNA: TGCGCCAGCAGCCAAGAGAGGGGGCGGACGAACACTGAAGCTTTCTTT. The encoded protein is CASSQERGRTNTEAFF.

The V call is TRBV3-1, the J call TRBJ2-7; possibly TRBD2 for D (6 bases). V was pared by 6 bases and J by 3 bases, with 9 bases between. Per the germline V gene, CDR1 is LGHDT and CDR2 is YNNKEL (reference sequence). The CDR3 spans 12 residues. CDR3 in amino acids: CASSRENYEQYF. CDR3 bases: TGTGCCAGCAGTCGGGAGAACTACGAGCAGTACTTC.

This clonotype was recorded at least ten times. The J gene is TRBJ1-5, the V gene TRBV4-3, with D hard to call. Germline V CDR1 and CDR2: LGHNA, YSLEER. There are 16 residues in the CDR3. Trimming stripped 0 bases from V and 2 bases from J, with 11 bases between. The DNA of the CDR3 is TGCGCCAGCAGCCAAGACCACGAATACGGCAATCAGCCCCAGCATTTT. Its protein is CASSQDHEYGNQPQHF.

There are a few counts of this clonotype. J is TRBJ2-7 and V is TRBV6-6; TRBD1 is a possible D gene (6 bases). This CDR3 has 13 residues. CDR1 MNHNY and CDR2 SVGAGI come from the germline V gene (reference sequence). V dropped 8 bases and J dropped 3 bases, with 14 bases sitting between them. The CDR3 DNA sequence: TGTGCCAGCCGATCCGGGACAAACTACGAGCAGTACTTC. Protein product: CASRSGTNYEQYF.

The chain combines TRBV4-1 with TRBJ1-1, with D hard to call. This CDR3 has 16 residues. Germline loops: CDR1 MGHRA, CDR2 YSYEKL. Trimming shortened V by 0 bases and J by 0 bases, and 11 bases separated the two germline ends. DNA of the CDR3: TGCGCCAGCAGCCAAGATGGGTGGGGATTGAACACTGAAGCTTTCTTT. Translated, it gives CASSQDGWGLNTEAFF.

There are many counts of this clonotype. The rearrangement joins TRBV7-3 to TRBJ2-2, with D possibly TRBD1 on 6 matching bases. Trimming left V 5 bases short and J 5 bases short, with 18 bases between. The CDR3 is 16 amino acids. CDR1 and CDR2 (germline): SGHTA, FQGTGA. In nucleotides, the CDR3 is TGTGCCAGCAGCCCCCAACAGGGATCGTTGACCGGGGAGCTGTTTTTT. Its protein is CASSPQQGSLTGELFF.

The chain combines TRBV20-1 with TRBJ1-2, with D unresolved. CDR1 is DFQATT, CDR2 SNEGSKA, per germline (reference sequence). Between the trimmed V and J ends, which lost 1 base and 5 bases, there was a span of 11 bases. This CDR3 region has 13 residues. This CDR3 is CSARGILGYGYTF. In DNA form, the CDR3 reads TGCAGTGCTAGAGGGATATTGGGTTATGGCTACACCTTC.

V is TRBV19 and J is TRBJ1-2, with 8 bases identical to TRBD1. Trimming removed 7 bases from V and 4 bases from J; junction bases left unmatched: 11. This CDR3 has 15 amino acids. Looked up from germline, CDR1 is LNHDA and CDR2 is SQIVND (reference sequence). The CDR3 nucleotides are TGTGCCAGTACTAGCGGACAGGGTAGCGTCTATGGCTACACCTTC. It is translated as CASTSGQGSVYGYTF.

The chain employs TRBV5-6 and TRBJ2-2; D not resolved. Per germline, CDR1 SGHDT and CDR2 YYEEEE. The V gene lost 0 bases and the J gene lost 2 bases, with 17 bases spanning the gap. The length of the CDR3 is 18 residues. The CDR3 region is CASSLEIRTDRNTGELFF. As DNA, the CDR3 is TGTGCCAGCAGCTTGGAAATCAGGACCGACCGTAACACCGGGGAGCTGTTTTTT.

V is TRBV20-1 and J is TRBJ2-1; D might be TRBD2 (5 bases). V was clipped by 4 bases and J by 4 bases, with 14 bases between them. From germline, CDR1 is DFQATT and CDR2 SNEGSKA (reference sequence). CDR3 size: 14 residues. CDR3 amino acids: CSAKRTLIYNEQFF. The DNA for the CDR3 is TGCAGTGCTAAAAGGACTCTCATTTACAATGAGCAGTTCTTC.

This clonotype was detected ten times or more. The chain couples TRBV7-9 to TRBJ2-5; perhaps TRBD1 as D (6 bases). V lost 6 bases, J lost 4 bases, and 18 bases lay in between. The CDR3 loop spans 15 amino acids. Germline assignment: CDR1 SEHNR and CDR2 FQNEAQ (reference sequence). DNA of the CDR3: TGTGCCAGCAGTCGAAGCAGGGGATTCAGAGAGACCCAGTACTTC. Its translation: CASSRSRGFRETQYF.

The table lists this clonotype with many counts. This chain joins TRBV5-1 and TRBJ1-1, with D tentatively TRBD1 (5 bases). The CDR3 is 14 amino acids. Germline V gene lookup returns CDR1 SGHRS and CDR2 YFSETQ. V was cut by 4 bases and J by 4 bases, with 14 bases left in between. Here the CDR3 reads CASSPRRGTTEAFF. DNA for the CDR3: TGCGCCAGCAGCCCCAGGCGGGGGACCACTGAAGCTTTCTTT.

This clonotype was found many times. The V call is TRBV7-2, the J call TRBJ2-2; a weak D match, TRBD1 (6 bases). The CDR3 is 14 amino acids. V was trimmed by 3 bases and J by 5 bases, leaving 10 bases between them. CDR1 is SGHTA and CDR2 is FQGNSA in the germline V gene. This CDR3 is CASSLRQGTGELFF. The CDR3, as DNA: TGTGCCAGCAGCTTGCGTCAGGGGACCGGGGAGCTGTTTTTT.

This clonotype has a handful of counts. The J gene is TRBJ2-1, the V gene TRBV10-3, with D perhaps assigned TRBD1 or TRBD2 (5 bases each). The CDR3 has 14 residues. Trimming removed 3 bases from V and 5 bases from J, with 11 bases in between. Germline V gives CDR1 ENHRY, CDR2 SYGVKD. The CDR3 DNA sequence: TGTGCCATCAGTGATGGGACCAATAACAATGAGCAGTTCTTC. The encoded protein is CAISDGTNNNEQFF.

This clonotype came up many times. This rearrangement joins TRBV12-3 or TRBV12-4 to TRBJ2-6, with 7 bases identical to TRBD2. The V and J ends lost 10 bases and 2 bases, in that order; junction bases with no gene match: 8. The CDR3 has 15 residues. CDR3 sequence reads: CATGWGGAGANVLTF. In DNA form, the CDR3 reads TGTGCCACCGGTTGGGGGGGAGCTGGGGCCAACGTCCTGACTTTC.